These T cell receptor beta chains were read from a single sample in a study of T cell changes during pregnancy in multiple sclerosis. Using immunoSEQ multiplex PCR, the repertoire was profiled, and TCRdb retains in-frame clones only, with some absent. The sample consists of around 19,000 clones, roughly 90% of them appearing once. Sequences were derived from CD8+ T cells from peripheral blood mononuclear cells, sampled in the third trimester of pregnancy. The source of these receptors is a female donor in good health, enrolled as a control in a pregnancy study. The CDR3 runs from the conserved cysteine through the conserved F or W. A D gene is named only where the DNA matches it firmly. Clone sizes are given selectively: once, few, many, or a class where the clone is expanded.

TRBJ2-5,TRBV9,once,NA,TGTGCCAGCAGCGTGGAGGCGGAGACCCAGTACTTC,CASSVEAETQYF
TRBJ1-2,TRBV11-2,NA,NA,TGTGCCAGCAGCTTCTCAGGGTTCTATGGCTACACCTTC,CASSFSGFYGYTF
TRBJ1-1,TRBV7-9,medium-sized,NA,TGTGCCAGCAGCTCCTCCTTGAACACTGAAGCTTTCTTT,CASSSSLNTEAFF
TRBJ2-1,TRBV7-3,NA,TRBD2,TGTGCCAGCAGCATGACTAGCGGGGAATATAATGAGCAGTTCTTC,CASSMTSGEYNEQFF
TRBJ1-5,TRBV30,NA,TRBD1,TGTGCCTGGAGTGTATCAGGGGGCTGGCAGCCCCAGCATTTT,CAWSVSGGWQPQHF
TRBJ1-1,TRBV30,few,NA,TGTGCCTCAAAGGGGCTGAACACTGAAGCTTTCTTT,CASKGLNTEAFF
TRBJ2-5,TRBV7-2,NA,NA,TGTGCCAGCAGCTTAGATCCAGGGGCAGAGACCCAGTACTTC,CASSLDPGAETQYF
TRBJ2-7,TRBV11-2,NA,NA,TGTGCCAGCAGCCCGACAGGTTCCTACGAGCAGTACTTC,CASSPTGSYEQYF
TRBJ2-7,TRBV28,few,TRBD1,TGTGCCAGCAGTCCCCCCCGCCGAGCAGGACAGGGAATGTCGGACTACGAGCAGTACTTC,CASSPPRRAGQGMSDYEQYF
TRBJ2-1,TRBV28,NA,NA,TGTGCCAGCGGGAGGTACTTCAATGAGCAGTTCTTC,CASGRYFNEQFF
TRBJ2-1,TRBV7-2,NA,TRBD2,TGTGCCAGCAGCTTCACTAGCGGGAGAGGGAATGAGCAGTTCTTC,CASSFTSGRGNEQFF
TRBJ1-2,TRBV27,NA,NA,TGTGCCAGCAGTGAGGTGGCTTTTCGGAACGTCGACTATGGCTACACCTTC,CASSEVAFRNVDYGYTF
TRBJ2-7,TRBV11-1,NA,TRBD1,TGTGCCAGCAGTTACATCAGGGGGCTTTCCTACGAGCAGTACTTC,CASSYIRGLSYEQYF
TRBJ2-1,TRBV30,NA,NA,TGTGCCTGGGTGCCTGGAGGGCATGAGCAGTTCTTC,CAWVPGGHEQFF
TRBJ2-3,TRBV10-3,once,TRBD2,TGTGCCATCAAGCGGGAGGGCCTCACAGATACGCAGTATTTT,CAIKREGLTDTQYF
TRBJ2-2,TRBV5-4,NA,TRBD1,TGTGCCAGCAGCCCACCCGGGACAGGGGTGGGCAGGGGGGAGCTGTTTTTT,CASSPPGTGVGRGELFF
TRBJ2-4,TRBV4-1,NA,NA,TGCGCCAGCAGCCAAGATCGGAGGACGGTAAAAACAGCCAAAAACATTCAGTACTTC,CASSQDRRTVKTAKNIQYF
TRBJ2-1,TRBV19,NA,TRBD2,TGTGCCAGTAGTGCTTCTAGCGGGAATTACAATGAGCAGTTCTTC,CASSASSGNYNEQFF
TRBJ2-2,TRBV6-6,NA,TRBD2,TGTGCCAGCGGAAGGGCGGGAGGAGCCGGGGAGCTGTTTTTT,CASGRAGGAGELFF
TRBJ2-6,TRBV4-3,NA,NA,TGCGCCAGCAGCCAAGAAGGGGTCTCTGGGGCCAACGTCCTGACTTTC,CASSQEGVSGANVLTF
TRBJ2-3,TRBV10-1,NA,NA,TGCGCCAGCAGTGAGCCTCGCGCCACAGATACGCAGTATTTT,CASSEPRATDTQYF